The clone carrying this TCR beta chain has just a few counts. What it binds is not known. The data were taken from a study of neoadjuvant anti-PD-1 for oral cavity cancer. Study context: Patients mostly received three to four biweekly nivolumab doses at 3 mg/kg before surgery. Around day 43, patients without progression received a fourth nivolumab dose before surgery.

Study-wide findings and caveats: Larger post-treatment preexisting tumor clones tracked with greater tumor shrinkage.

Most tumor samples had 4 to 5 ug input DNA in two replicates. TCRdb keeps only in-frame clones here, not all; method: immunoSEQ multiplex PCR. This sample has approximately 23,000 clones; more than 35% occur once, and the top ten carry 30% to 50%. CDR1 and CDR2 from the germline V gene are SGHRS and YFSETQ. This CDR3 spans 14 amino acids. The V end was cut by 6 bases, the J end by 4 bases, with 13 bases between. Time point: after neoadjuvant nivolumab, at surgical resection. Sequenced here: tumor tissue, sampled after nivolumab (anti-PD-1) treatment. This receptor was identified in a person between 40 and 79 years old with oral cavity squamous cell carcinoma. J is TRBJ1-4 and V is TRBV5-1, with D perhaps TRBD1 (5 bases). CDR3 sequence reads: CASTPDSHNEKLFF. The CDR3 DNA sequence: TGCGCCAGCACCCCAGACAGCCATAATGAAAAACTGTTTTTT.